This TCR beta chain originates from a study of blood T cell repertoires in COVID-19 (TCRdb year 2020). With respect to the entire study: Samples from collaborators originated in the United States, Italy and Spain and spanned both the acute and convalescent phases of COVID-19. The prospective study material was composed of cDNA or gDNA derived from T cells, B-cell-depleted T cells, or PBMCs. Deeply sampled blood TCRbeta repertoires from subjects exposed to, actively infected with, or recovered from COVID-19 were included in the dataset. A freely available public database, intended as a resource for researchers studying the immune response to SARS-CoV-2, is where the repertoires were released. Samples were obtained from the ongoing ImmuneRACE study (first 160 participants) and from 950 to 1,500 subjects provided by 6 global collaborators. A de-identified subject ID, COVID-19 status, age in years and sex were almost always included in the sample metadata. Where HLA class I and class II types were available, the types were taken from metadata supplied by the sample provider, not from assay-based typing. Overall study outcomes, separate from this receptor: The quantity of clinical and demographic metadata differed by source and by participant and was supplied without curation.

CDR1 is given as LNHNV and CDR2 as YYDKDF, both from the germline V gene (reference sequence). At the junction V is shortened by 0 bases and J by 5 bases, with 14 bases in between. The CDR3 has 15 amino acids, counting the end cysteine and phenylalanine. Only CDR3 DNA remains: 45 bases, in frame from the first base. Worth noting for this clone: It has no known antigen specificity. No base-level quality is on record; no much larger clone is a single base apart.

The collaborating institutions used their own protocols to collect whole blood in K2EDTA tubes. For TCRbeta analysis, collaborator samples were shipped as frozen whole blood, as isolated PBMCs, or as DNA extracted from either sample type. TCRbeta CDR3 regions were amplified from genomic DNA by means of the immunoSEQ Assay, a bias-controlled multiplex PCR. The study's own analysis went as follows. Nucleated cell counts per sample were estimated from amplification of reference gene primers within the assay. To quantify the absolute abundance of each unique TCRbeta CDR3 rearrangement, sequence reads were collapsed and filtered. For each sample, productive Simpson clonality was calculated as the square root of Simpson's diversity index across productive rearrangements. TCRdb stores this immuneACCESS table with in-frame sequences only. Part of the clones is absent; in the studies checked, under half of the shortfall reflects unresolved V genes, and no reason is known for the rest. V and J calls and clone size are given by that table; D and trimming were obtained from the DNA. The sample yields a few hundred thousand clones; 75% to 85% were counted once. The ten largest make up approximately 7.6% of the sample.

Specimen: peripheral blood. The chain is made from TRBV15 and TRBJ2-7; a weak D assignment points to TRBD1 (5 bases agree). This clonotype was obtained from a human donor in a cohort sampled during active COVID-19. The CDR3 corresponds to CATSRDRAGPDEQYF. The bases are TGTGCCACCAGCAGAGATCGAGCAGGGCCAGACGAGCAGTACTTC.